This entry describes one TCR beta chain. V was pared by 6 bases and J by 2 bases, with 4 bases of the junction left unmatched. The CDR3 runs to 14 residues. Looked up from germline, CDR1 is MGHDK and CDR2 is SYGVNS. This sample is part of a study of cytomegalovirus exposure and HLA in healthy donors. Some clones are missing from TCRdb's copy, which holds only in-frame ones; the method was immunoSEQ multiplex PCR. This table has 90,000 to 100,000 clones, over 75% appearing once. The chain joins TRBV25-1 to TRBJ2-7; 10 bases align to TRBD2. The specimen was PBMCs. The TCR was taken from a young man in good health and CMV-seropositive. Here the CDR3 reads CASRESGGAYEQYF. Here the CDR3 DNA reads TGTGCCAGCAGAGAGAGCGGGGGGGCCTACGAGCAGTACTTC.